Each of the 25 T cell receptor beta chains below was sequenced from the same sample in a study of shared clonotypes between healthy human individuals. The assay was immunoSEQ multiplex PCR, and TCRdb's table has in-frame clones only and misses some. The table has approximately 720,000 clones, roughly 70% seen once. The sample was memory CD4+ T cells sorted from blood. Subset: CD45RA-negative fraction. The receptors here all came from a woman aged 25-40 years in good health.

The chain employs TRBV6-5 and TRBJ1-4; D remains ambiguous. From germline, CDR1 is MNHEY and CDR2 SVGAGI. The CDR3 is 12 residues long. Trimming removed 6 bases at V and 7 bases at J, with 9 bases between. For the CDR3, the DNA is TGTGCCAGCAGCTCGTCGGCTGAAAAACTGTTTTTT. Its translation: CASSSSAEKLFF.

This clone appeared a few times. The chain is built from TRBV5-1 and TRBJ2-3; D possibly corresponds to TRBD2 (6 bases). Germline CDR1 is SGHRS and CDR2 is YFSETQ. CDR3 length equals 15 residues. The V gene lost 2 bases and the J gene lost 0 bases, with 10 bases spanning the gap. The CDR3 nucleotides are TGCGCCAGCAGCTTCGGGGGTCCAAGCACAGATACGCAGTATTTT. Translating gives CASSFGGPSTDTQYF. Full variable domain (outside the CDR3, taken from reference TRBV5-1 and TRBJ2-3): KAGVTQTPRYLIKTRGQQVTLSCSPISGHRSVSWYQQTPGQGLQFLFEYFSETQRNKGNFPGRFSGRQFSNSRSEMNVSTLELGDSALYLCASSFGGPSTDTQYFGPGTRLTVL.

The CDR3 DNA reads TGCAGCGTTGAAGACCAGGTCAGGGAGGGCTATGGCTACACCTTC. Protein sequence: CSVEDQVREGYGYTF. This rearrangement joins TRBV29-1 to TRBJ1-2; D perhaps matches TRBD1 (5 bases). Germline-derived CDR1 and CDR2 are SQVTM and ANQGSEA. Trimming took off 0 bases at V and 4 bases at J, with 15 bases between the two ends. CDR3 length: 15 amino acids.

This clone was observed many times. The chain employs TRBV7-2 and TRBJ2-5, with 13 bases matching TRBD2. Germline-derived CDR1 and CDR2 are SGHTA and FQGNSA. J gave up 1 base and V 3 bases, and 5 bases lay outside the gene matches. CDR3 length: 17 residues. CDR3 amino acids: CASSLATSGRAQETQYF. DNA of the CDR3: TGTGCCAGCAGCTTGGCTACTAGCGGGAGGGCCCAAGAGACCCAGTACTTC.

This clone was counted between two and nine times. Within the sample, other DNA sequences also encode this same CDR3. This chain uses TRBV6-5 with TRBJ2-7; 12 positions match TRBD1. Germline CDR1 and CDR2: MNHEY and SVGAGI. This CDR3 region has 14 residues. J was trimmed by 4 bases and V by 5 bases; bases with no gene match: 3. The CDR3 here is CASSRGQGAYEQYF. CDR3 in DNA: TGTGCCAGCAGTAGGGGACAGGGGGCTTACGAGCAGTACTTC.

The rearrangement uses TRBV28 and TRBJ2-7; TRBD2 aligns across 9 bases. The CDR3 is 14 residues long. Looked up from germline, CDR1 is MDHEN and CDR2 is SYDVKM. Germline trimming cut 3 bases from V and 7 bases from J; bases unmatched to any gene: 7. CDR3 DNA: TGTGCCAGCAGTTTCGGAATAGCGGGAGATGAGCAGTACTTC. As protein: CASSFGIAGDEQYF.

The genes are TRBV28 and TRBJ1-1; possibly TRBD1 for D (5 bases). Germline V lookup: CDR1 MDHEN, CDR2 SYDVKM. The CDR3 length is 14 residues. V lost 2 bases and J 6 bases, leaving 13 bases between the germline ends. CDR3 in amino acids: CASSLGGQGSEAFF. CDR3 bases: TGTGCCAGCAGTTTAGGTGGCCAGGGTTCTGAAGCTTTCTTT.

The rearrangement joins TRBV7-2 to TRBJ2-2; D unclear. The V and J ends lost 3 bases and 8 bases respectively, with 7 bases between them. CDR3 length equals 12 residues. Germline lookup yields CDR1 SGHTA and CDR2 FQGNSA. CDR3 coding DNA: TGTGCCAGCAGCTTCGCGATGGGGGAGCTGTTTTTT. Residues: CASSFAMGELFF.

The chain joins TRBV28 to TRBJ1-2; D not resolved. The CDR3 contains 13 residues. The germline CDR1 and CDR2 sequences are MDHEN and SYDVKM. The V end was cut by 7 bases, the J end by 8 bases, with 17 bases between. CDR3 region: CASTLRALEGYTF. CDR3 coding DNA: TGTGCCAGCACCCTCCGGGCCTTGGAAGGCTACACCTTC.

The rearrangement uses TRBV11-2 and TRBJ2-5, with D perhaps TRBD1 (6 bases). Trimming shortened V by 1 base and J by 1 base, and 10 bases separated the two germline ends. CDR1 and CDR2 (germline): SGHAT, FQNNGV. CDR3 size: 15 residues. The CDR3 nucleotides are TGTGCCAGCAGCTTAGTATGGGGGCCCCAAGAGACCCAGTACTTC. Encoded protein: CASSLVWGPQETQYF.

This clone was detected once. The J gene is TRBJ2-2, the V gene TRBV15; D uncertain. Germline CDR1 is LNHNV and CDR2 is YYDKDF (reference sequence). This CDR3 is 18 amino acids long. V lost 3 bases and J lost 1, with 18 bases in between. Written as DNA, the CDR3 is TGTGCCACCAGCAGCCCTACTAATGGGCGCCTGAACACCGGGGAGCTGTTTTTT. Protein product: CATSSPTNGRLNTGELFF.

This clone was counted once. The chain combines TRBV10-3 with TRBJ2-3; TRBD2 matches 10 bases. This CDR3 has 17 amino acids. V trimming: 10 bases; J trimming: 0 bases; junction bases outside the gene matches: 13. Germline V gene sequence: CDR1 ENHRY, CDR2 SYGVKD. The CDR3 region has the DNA TGTGCCACCGGACCGGCCAGCGGGAGGGCGAGCACAGATACGCAGTATTTT. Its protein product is CATGPASGRASTDTQYF.

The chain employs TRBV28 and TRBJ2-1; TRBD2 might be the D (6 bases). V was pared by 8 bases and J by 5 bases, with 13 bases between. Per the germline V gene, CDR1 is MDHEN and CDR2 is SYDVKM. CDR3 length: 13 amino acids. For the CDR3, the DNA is TGTGCCAGCCAAGGGACTCCCAACAATGAGCAGTTCTTC. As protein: CASQGTPNNEQFF.

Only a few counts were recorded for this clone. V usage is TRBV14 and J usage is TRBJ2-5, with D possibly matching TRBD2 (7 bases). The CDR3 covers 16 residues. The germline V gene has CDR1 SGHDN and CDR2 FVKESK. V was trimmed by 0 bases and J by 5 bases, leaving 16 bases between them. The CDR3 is CASSQDPGGPVETQYF. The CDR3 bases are TGTGCCAGCAGCCAAGACCCGGGGGGCCCTGTGGAGACCCAGTACTTC.

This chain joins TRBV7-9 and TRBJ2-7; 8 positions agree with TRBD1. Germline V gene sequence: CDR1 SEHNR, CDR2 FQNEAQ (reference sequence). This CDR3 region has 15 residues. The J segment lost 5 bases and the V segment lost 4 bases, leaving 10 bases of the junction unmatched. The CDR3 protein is CASSYHGQGKNEQYF. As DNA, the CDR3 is TGTGCCAGCAGCTATCATGGACAGGGAAAAAACGAGCAGTACTTC.

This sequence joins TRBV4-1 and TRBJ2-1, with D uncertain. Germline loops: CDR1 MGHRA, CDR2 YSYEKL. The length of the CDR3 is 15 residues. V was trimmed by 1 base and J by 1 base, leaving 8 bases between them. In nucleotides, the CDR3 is TGCGCCAGCAGCCAAGTGGCGGAATCCTACAATGAGCAGTTCTTC. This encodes CASSQVAESYNEQFF.

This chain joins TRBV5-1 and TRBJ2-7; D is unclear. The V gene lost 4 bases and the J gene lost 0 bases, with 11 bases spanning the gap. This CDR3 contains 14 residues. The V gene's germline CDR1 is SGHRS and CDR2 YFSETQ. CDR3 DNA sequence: TGCGCCAGCAGCGTGGACCCAAACTCCTACGAGCAGTACTTC. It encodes CASSVDPNSYEQYF.

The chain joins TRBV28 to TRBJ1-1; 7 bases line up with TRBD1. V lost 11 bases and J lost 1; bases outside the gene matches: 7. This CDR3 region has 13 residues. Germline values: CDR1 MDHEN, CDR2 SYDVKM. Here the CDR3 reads CAVQGEENTEAFF. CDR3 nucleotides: TGTGCCGTGCAGGGGGAGGAGAACACTGAAGCTTTCTTT. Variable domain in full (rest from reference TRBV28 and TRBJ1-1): DVKVTQSSRYLVKRTGEKVFLECVQDMDHENMFWYRQDPGLGLRLIYFSYDVKMKEKGDIPEGYSVSREKKERFSLILESASTNQTSMYLCAVQGEENTEAFFGQGTRLTVV.

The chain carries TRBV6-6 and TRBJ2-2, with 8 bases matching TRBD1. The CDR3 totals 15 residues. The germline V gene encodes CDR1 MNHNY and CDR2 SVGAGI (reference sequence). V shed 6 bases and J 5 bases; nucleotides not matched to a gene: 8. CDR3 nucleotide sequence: TGTGCCAGCAGGCTCGACAGGGGCTCAACCGGGGAGCTGTTTTTT. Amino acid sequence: CASRLDRGSTGELFF.

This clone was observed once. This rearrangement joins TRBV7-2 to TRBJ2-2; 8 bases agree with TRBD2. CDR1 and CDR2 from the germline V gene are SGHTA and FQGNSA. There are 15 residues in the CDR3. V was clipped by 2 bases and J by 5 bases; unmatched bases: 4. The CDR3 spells CASSLKPGGTGELFF. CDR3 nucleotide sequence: TGTGCCAGCAGCTTAAAGCCGGGGGGGACCGGGGAGCTGTTTTTT.

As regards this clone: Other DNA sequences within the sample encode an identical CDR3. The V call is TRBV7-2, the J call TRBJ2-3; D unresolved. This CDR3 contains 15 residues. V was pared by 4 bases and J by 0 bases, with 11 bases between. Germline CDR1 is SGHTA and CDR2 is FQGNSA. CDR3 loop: CASSSNYLSTDTQYF. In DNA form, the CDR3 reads TGTGCCAGCAGCTCCAACTACCTAAGCACAGATACGCAGTATTTT. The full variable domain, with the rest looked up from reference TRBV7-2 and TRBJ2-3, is GAGVSQSPSNKVTEKGKDVELRCDPISGHTALYWYRQSLGQGLEFLIYFQGNSAPDKSGLPSDRFSAERTGGSVSTLTIQRTQQEDSAVYLCASSSNYLSTDTQYFGPGTRLTVL.

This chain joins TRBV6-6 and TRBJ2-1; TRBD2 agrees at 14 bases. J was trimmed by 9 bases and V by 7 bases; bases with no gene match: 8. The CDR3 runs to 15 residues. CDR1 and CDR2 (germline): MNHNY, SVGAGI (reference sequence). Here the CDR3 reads CASTTGTSGRAEQFF. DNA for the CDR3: TGTGCCAGCACCACGGGGACTAGCGGGAGAGCTGAGCAGTTCTTC.

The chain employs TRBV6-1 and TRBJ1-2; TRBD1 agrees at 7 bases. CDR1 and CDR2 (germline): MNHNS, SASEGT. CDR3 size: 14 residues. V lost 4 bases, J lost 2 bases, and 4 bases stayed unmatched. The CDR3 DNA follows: TGTGCCAGCAGTGGATTGACAGGGAACTATGGCTACACCTTC. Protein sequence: CASSGLTGNYGYTF.

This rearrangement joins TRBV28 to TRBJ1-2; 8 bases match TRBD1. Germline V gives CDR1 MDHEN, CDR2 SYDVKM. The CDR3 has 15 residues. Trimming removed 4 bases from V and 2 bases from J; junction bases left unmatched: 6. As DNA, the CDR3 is TGTGCCAGCAGTTACAGGGGGGTACAGAACTATGGCTACACCTTC. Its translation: CASSYRGVQNYGYTF.

CDR3 amino acids: CASSLRPAGNQPQHF. The CDR3 bases are TGTGCCAGCAGTTTACGCCCGGCAGGGAATCAGCCCCAGCATTTT. This chain uses TRBV27 with TRBJ1-5; D might be TRBD1 (5 bases). Looked up from germline, CDR1 is MNHEY and CDR2 is SMNVEV (reference sequence). This CDR3 is built from 15 residues. V dropped 2 bases and J dropped 4 bases, with 12 bases sitting between them.